These 9 T cell receptor beta chains originate from one sample sequenced in a study of Graves' ophthalmopathy and Graves' hyperthyroidism. The authors amplified TCR beta CDR3 regions, and they did so from RNA transcripts for repertoire sequencing. An opening RT-PCR round employed HTBI primers and preceded a second-round multiplex PCR. TCRdb re-analysed the multiplex PCR reads in MiXCR, keeping a single row per CDR3 protein. The table has about 370,000 distinct CDR3 sequences, roughly 15% seen once. The material sequenced was peripheral blood. The receptors derive from an adult woman with stable Graves' hyperthyroidism.

V usage is TRBV4-3 and J usage is TRBJ1-1, with D possibly being TRBD1 (5 bases). Trimming cost V 4 bases and J 4 bases, with 19 bases left between them. The CDR3 length is 16 residues. The germline V gene encodes CDR1 LGHNA and CDR2 YSLEER. The CDR3 coding sequence is TGCGCCAGCAGCCCCGGCGGAGCAGGGCGGTCCACTGAAGCTTTCTTT. Its translation is CASSPGGAGRSTEAFF.

The chain links TRBV12-3 or TRBV12-4 to TRBJ1-5; 10 bases map to TRBD1. Germline trimming cut 7 bases from V and 7 bases from J; bases unmatched to any gene: 7. The CDR3 has 14 amino acids. CDR3 sequence (DNA): TGTGCCAGCACCGGGACAGGGGAACCCCAGCCCCAGCATTTT. Its translation is CASTGTGEPQPQHF.

This chain uses TRBV5-1 with TRBJ2-7, with 7 nucleotides matching TRBD2. CDR1 and CDR2 from the germline V gene are SGHRS and YFSETQ. V trimming: 3 bases; J trimming: 6 bases; junction bases outside the gene matches: 18. The CDR3 contains 17 residues. CDR3 DNA: TGCGCCAGCAGCTGGAGCGGTTTCGGGGAGGGCCCCCTCGAGCAGTACTTC. This gives the protein CASSWSGFGEGPLEQYF.

This clonotype was counted at least ten times. The V call is TRBV7-6, the J call TRBJ2-5; D is unresolved. The CDR3 contains 14 residues. The germline CDR1 and CDR2 sequences are SGHVS and FNYEAQ. Trimming removed 5 bases at V and 4 bases at J, with 14 bases between. CDR3 coding DNA: TGTGCCAGCAGCCGCCGCCCTTTTACAGAGACCCAGTACTTC. As protein: CASSRRPFTETQYF.

This clonotype was found many times. The CDR3: CASSLEVRGYTF. Here the CDR3 DNA reads TGTGCCAGCAGCTTGGAAGTCCGTGGCTACACCTTC. The chain has TRBV5-5 and TRBJ1-2; D gene ambiguous. Germline loops: CDR1 SGHKS, CDR2 YYEKEE (reference sequence). The CDR3 extends over 12 amino acids. The ends were cut back, 0 bases at V and 7 bases at J, with 7 bases in the middle.

This clonotype was observed many times. The J gene is TRBJ2-5, the V gene TRBV10-3; 12 bases are shared with TRBD2. The germline gives CDR1 ENHRY, CDR2 SYGVKD. The CDR3 totals 14 residues. The V segment lost 5 bases and the J segment 4 bases; nucleotides outside the gene matches: 2. CDR3 DNA sequence: TGTGCCATCAGTCCGGGACTAGCGGGAGAGACCCAGTACTTC. It is translated as CAISPGLAGETQYF.

This clonotype came up many times. The chain carries TRBV30 and TRBJ2-5; a weak D match, TRBD2 (6 bases). The V end lost 2 bases, the J end lost 2 bases, and 18 bases lay between the germline ends. The CDR3 runs 16 residues. Looked up from germline, CDR1 is GTSNPN and CDR2 is SVGIG (reference sequence). DNA for the CDR3: TGTGCCTGGAGTCCCCGCGTGGTAGGAGGGCAAGAGACCCAGTACTTC. Residues: CAWSPRVVGGQETQYF.

A single count supports this clonotype. A much larger clone sits a single nucleotide away, making a read error possible. Because it lacks the conserved phenylalanine or tryptophan at the end, this CDR3 is likely a read error. The V call is TRBV6-1, the J call TRBJ1-1; 7 nucleotides align to TRBD1. V was pared by 6 bases and J by 11 bases, with 6 bases of the junction left unmatched. The germline CDR1 and CDR2 sequences are MNHNS and SASEGT. This CDR3 region has 11 residues. CDR3 region: CASRNTGAAFY. DNA of the CDR3: TGTGCCAGCAGGAACACAGGGGCCGCTTTCTAT.

This clonotype appeared many times. J is TRBJ1-5 and V is TRBV12-3 or TRBV12-4, with D maybe TRBD1 (5 bases). This CDR3 region has 14 residues. Trimming cost V 7 bases and J 10 bases, with 20 bases left between them. The CDR3 nucleotides are TGTGCCAGCACTCGCTCAGGGCGGATCAGTCCCCAGCATTTT. It codes for CASTRSGRISPQHF.